A selection of T cell receptor beta chains follows, all from one sample in a study of blood T cells in healthy people across ages. TCRdb recomputed calls from the 5' RACE reads with MiXCR, one row per CDR3 protein. This sample carries about 1.5 million distinct CDR3 sequences, roughly two fifths of them seen once, and the ten largest clones take around 4%. Sequencing was carried out using blood. These receptors originate from a woman between 18 and 29 years old in good health. Both conserved end residues are part of each CDR3. The D gene is left open where the match is weak. Size values are once, few and many counts, or a class for expanded clones, and some rows have none.

TGTGCCAGCAGCTTACCTCTAGCGGGGCTCACAGATACGCAGTATTTT | CASSLPLAGLTDTQYF | TRBD2 | TRBV11-2 | few | TRBJ2-3
TGTGCCAGCGCCGGGACAGGGGGCGTTGAGACCCAGTACTTC | CASAGTGGVETQYF | TRBD1 | TRBV12-3/TRBV12-4 | NA | TRBJ2-5
TGCGCCAGCAGTGGGCACAGCTCCTACAATGAGCAGTACTTC | CASSGHSSYNEQYF | NA | TRBV5-1 | NA | TRBJ2-7
TGCAGTGCCCCCGGACAGGGGGCCTGGGGCTACACCTTC | CSAPGQGAWGYTF | TRBD1 | TRBV20-1 | few | TRBJ1-2
TGTGCCAGCAGCTTAGGGACTAGCGGGAGGGCCTCCGGCTACGAGCAGTACTTC | CASSLGTSGRASGYEQYF | TRBD2 | TRBV7-2 | few | TRBJ2-7
TGTGCCAGTAGGACGGACAGAAAAAAAGCTTTCTTT | CASRTDRKKAFF | NA | TRBV19 | NA | TRBJ1-1
TGCGCCAGCAGCTTGGTTTCGGGCCCCACTGAAGCTTTCTTT | CASSLVSGPTEAFF | NA | TRBV5-1 | few | TRBJ1-1
TGCAGCGTGTGGGTGAGAGTAAATTACGACTATGGCTACACCTTC | CSVWVRVNYDYGYTF | NA | TRBV29-1 | NA | TRBJ1-2
TGTGCCAGCGAAGGGGGACTAGCGTTATTCAATGAGCAGTTCTTC | CASEGGLALFNEQFF | TRBD2 | TRBV28 | few | TRBJ2-1
TGTGCCAGCAGTGAGATGGCTAGCGGGAGTTACAATGAGCAGTTCTTC | CASSEMASGSYNEQFF | TRBD2 | TRBV6-4 | NA | TRBJ2-1
TGTGCCAGCAGTATCCTGGCCGACAGAAAACTGTTTTTT | CASSILADRKLFF | NA | TRBV6-5 | NA | TRBJ1-4
TGCAGTGCTAGTGAACAGGGGAATGAGCAGTTCTTC | CSASEQGNEQFF | TRBD1 | TRBV20-1 | NA | TRBJ2-1
TGTGCCAGCACCCTGAGGGAGGGTTGGTGGGGCTACACCTTC | CASTLREGWWGYTF | NA | TRBV25-1 | once | TRBJ1-2
TGTGCCAGCAGCTTAGCGCAGGGGTGGACCCGGTACTTC | CASSLAQGWTRYF | NA | TRBV7-9 | NA | TRBJ2-5
TGCAGTGCGACCGGGGGTGGCGGGGAAAAACTGTTTTTT | CSATGGGGEKLFF | NA | TRBV20-1 | NA | TRBJ1-4
TGTGCCAGCAGGCTAGACAGGTCCTCTGGAAACACCATATATTTT | CASRLDRSSGNTIYF | NA | TRBV6-5 | NA | TRBJ1-3
TGTGCCAGCAGCTGGGACACCTACTATGGCTACACCTTC | CASSWDTYYGYTF | NA | TRBV7-2 | NA | TRBJ1-2
TGTGCCAGCAGTTCCACAGGGACCGAGCAGTACTTC | CASSSTGTEQYF | NA | TRBV27 | few | TRBJ2-7
TGTGCTAGTGGTTTGGCCCAAGGGGACAGGGTAAACACCGGGGAGCTGTTTTTT | CASGLAQGDRVNTGELFF | TRBD1 | TRBV12-5 | few | TRBJ2-2
TGTGCCAGCAGCTCGATTTTACGGGGGGAAAGCTACACCTTC | CASSSILRGESYTF | NA | TRBV7-6 | NA | TRBJ1-2